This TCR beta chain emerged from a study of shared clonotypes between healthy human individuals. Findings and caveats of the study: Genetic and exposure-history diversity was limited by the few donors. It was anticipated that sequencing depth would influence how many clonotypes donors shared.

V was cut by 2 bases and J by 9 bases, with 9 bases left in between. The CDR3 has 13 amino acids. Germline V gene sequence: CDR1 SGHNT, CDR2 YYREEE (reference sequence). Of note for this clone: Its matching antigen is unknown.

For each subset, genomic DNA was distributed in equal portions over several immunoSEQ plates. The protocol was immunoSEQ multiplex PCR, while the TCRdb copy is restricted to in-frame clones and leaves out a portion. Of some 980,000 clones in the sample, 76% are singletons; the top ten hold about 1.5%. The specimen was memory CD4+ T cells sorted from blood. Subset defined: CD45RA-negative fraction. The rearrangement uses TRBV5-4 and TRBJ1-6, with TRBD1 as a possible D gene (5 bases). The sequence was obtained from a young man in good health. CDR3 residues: CASSFGDVSPLHF. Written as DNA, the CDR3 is TGTGCCAGCAGCTTTGGGGACGTTTCACCCCTCCACTTT.